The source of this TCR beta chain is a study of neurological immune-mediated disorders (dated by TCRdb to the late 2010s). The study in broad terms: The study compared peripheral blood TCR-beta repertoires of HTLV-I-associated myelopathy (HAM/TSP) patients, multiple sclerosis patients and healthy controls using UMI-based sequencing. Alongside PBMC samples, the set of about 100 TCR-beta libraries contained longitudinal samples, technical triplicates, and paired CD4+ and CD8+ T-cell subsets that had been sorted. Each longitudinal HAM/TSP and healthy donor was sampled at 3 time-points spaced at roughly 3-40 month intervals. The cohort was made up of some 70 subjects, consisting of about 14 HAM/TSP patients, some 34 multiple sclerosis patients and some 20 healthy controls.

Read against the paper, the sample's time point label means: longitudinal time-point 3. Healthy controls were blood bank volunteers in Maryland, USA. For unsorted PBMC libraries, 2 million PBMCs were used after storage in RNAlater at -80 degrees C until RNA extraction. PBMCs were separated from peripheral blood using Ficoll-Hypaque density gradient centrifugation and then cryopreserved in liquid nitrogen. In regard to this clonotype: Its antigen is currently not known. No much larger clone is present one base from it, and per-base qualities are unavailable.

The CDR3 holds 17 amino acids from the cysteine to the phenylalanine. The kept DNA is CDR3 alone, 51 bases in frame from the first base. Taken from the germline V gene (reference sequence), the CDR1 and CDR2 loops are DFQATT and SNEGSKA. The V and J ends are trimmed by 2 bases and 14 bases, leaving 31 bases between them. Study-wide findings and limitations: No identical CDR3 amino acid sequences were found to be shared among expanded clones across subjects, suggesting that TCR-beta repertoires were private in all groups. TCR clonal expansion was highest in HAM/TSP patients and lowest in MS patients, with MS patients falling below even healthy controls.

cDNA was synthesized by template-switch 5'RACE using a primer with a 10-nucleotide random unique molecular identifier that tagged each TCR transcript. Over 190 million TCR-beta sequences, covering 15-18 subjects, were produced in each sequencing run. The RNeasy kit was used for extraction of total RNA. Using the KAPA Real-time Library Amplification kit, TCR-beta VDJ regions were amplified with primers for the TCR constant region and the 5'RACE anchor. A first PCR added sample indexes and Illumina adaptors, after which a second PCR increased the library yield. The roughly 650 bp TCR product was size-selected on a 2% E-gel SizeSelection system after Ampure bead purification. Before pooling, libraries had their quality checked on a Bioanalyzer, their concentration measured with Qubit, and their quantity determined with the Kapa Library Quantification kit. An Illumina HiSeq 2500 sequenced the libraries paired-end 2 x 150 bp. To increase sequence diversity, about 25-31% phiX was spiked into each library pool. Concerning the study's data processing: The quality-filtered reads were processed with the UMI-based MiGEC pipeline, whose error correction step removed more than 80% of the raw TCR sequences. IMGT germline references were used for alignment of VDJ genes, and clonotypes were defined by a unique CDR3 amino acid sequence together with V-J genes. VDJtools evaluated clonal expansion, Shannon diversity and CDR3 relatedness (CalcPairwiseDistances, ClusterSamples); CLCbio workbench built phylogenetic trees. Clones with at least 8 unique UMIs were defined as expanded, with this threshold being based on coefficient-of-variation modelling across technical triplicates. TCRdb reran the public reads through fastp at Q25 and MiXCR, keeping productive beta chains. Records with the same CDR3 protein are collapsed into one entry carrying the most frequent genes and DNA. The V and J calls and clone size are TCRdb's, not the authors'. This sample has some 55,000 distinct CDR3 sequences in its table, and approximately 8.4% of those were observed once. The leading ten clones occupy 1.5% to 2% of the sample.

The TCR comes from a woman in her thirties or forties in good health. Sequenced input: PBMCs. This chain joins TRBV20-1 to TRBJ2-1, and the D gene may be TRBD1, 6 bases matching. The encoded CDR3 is CSARRKLRDTINNKKFF. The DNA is TGCAGTGCTAGACGAAAACTACGGGACACCATTAACAATAAGAAGTTCTTC.